These T cell receptor beta chains were read from a single sample in a study of post-analysis software for immune sequencing data. Using its own MiXCR run on the PCR reads, TCRdb lists one record per CDR3 protein. The sample includes 740,000 or so distinct CDR3 sequences, about 57% of them seen just once. Sequencing was done on a sample of blood. These receptors all come from a girl aged 10 to 17 with multiple sclerosis. CDR3s include the opening cysteine and the closing phenylalanine or tryptophan.

J: TRBJ2-7; V: TRBV29-1; length: 15; CDR3: CSVGVSGRKSYEQYF
J: TRBJ2-5; V: TRBV29-1; length: 12; CDR3: CSGLRGWETQYF
J: TRBJ1-2; V: TRBV10-3; length: 17; CDR3: CAISESNPGTGGYGYTF
J: TRBJ1-4; V: TRBV20-1; length: 14; CDR3: CSAVGPAEGEKLFF
J: TRBJ2-1; V: TRBV7-7; length: 16; CDR3: CASSLLSGSVYNEQFF
J: TRBJ2-1; V: TRBV29-1; length: 11; CDR3: CSVGPVHEQFF
J: TRBJ2-2; V: TRBV12-3/TRBV12-4; length: 14; CDR3: CASSRMGPTGELFF
J: TRBJ2-7; V: TRBV18; length: 18; CDR3: CASSPPRTSGSRAYEQYF
J: TRBJ2-7; V: TRBV6-1; length: 15; CDR3: CASSEVQGSSYEQYF
J: TRBJ2-7; V: TRBV6-1; length: 14; CDR3: CASRGTGFSYEQYF
J: TRBJ2-1; V: TRBV7-3; length: 14; CDR3: CASSPGIGLDEQFF
J: TRBJ2-7; V: TRBV20-1; length: 14; CDR3: CSARSSGNPYEQYF
J: TRBJ2-1; V: TRBV5-1; length: 19; CDR3: CASSLRLAGAVSSYNEQFF
J: TRBJ2-5; V: TRBV20-1; length: 14; CDR3: CSLGAGAVQETQYF
J: TRBJ2-4; V: TRBV7-8; length: 14; CDR3: CASSLRQGLGEQYF
J: TRBJ1-5; V: TRBV15; length: 16; CDR3: CATSKTLGVGDQPQHF
J: TRBJ1-2; V: TRBV4-2; length: 14; CDR3: CASSPATGPPGYTF
J: TRBJ1-2; V: TRBV20-1; length: 16; CDR3: CSARDLRDTTNYGYTF
J: TRBJ2-7; V: TRBV12-3/TRBV12-4; length: 15; CDR3: CASSLAGVGMDEQYF
J: TRBJ2-1; V: TRBV5-5; length: 15; CDR3: CASSLVRGLYNEQFF
J: TRBJ2-3; V: TRBV10-3; length: 13; CDR3: CAISGAQADTQYF
J: TRBJ1-1; V: TRBV5-1; length: 15; CDR3: CASSLEPAMNTEAFF
J: TRBJ2-1; V: TRBV3-1; length: 16; CDR3: CASSQGNSGGADEQFF
J: TRBJ2-1; V: TRBV20-1; length: 14; CDR3: CSASWTGRYNEQFF
J: TRBJ1-1; V: TRBV29-1; length: 14; CDR3: CSVEGWGMNTEAFF
J: TRBJ2-1; V: TRBV5-1; length: 16; CDR3: CASTTRMASQGGEQFF
J: TRBJ1-5; V: TRBV6-1; length: 14; CDR3: CASSERGGNQPQHF
J: TRBJ1-2; V: TRBV29-1; length: 12; CDR3: CSVLGQGGGYTF
J: TRBJ2-1; V: TRBV7-8; length: 17; CDR3: CASSLASGSGRAAGQFF
J: TRBJ2-6; V: TRBV7-9; length: 15; CDR3: CASSWMWSGANVLTF
J: TRBJ2-6; V: TRBV29-1; length: 13; CDR3: CSVKASGANVLTF
J: TRBJ2-3; V: TRBV4-2; length: 21; CDR3: CASSQVGGPGLAGRRADTQYF
J: TRBJ2-5; V: TRBV20-1; length: 15; CDR3: CSGGGWTGGKETQYF